These T cell receptor beta chains were read from a single sample in a study of graft-versus-host responses after intestinal transplantation. No antigens are known for them. Generated by immunoSEQ multiplex PCR, the TCRdb table keeps only in-frame clones and is missing some. Among 90,000 or so clones, around 80% were seen once, and the ten largest hold more than 0.8%. Sequenced here: unstimulated CD4+ T cells sorted from spleen or lymph node cells, sampled before intestinal transplant. Receptor source: a human donor who received an intestinal transplant. CDR3s leave out the opening cysteine and the closing phenylalanine or tryptophan. D genes are given only for firm matches.

d_gene	v_gene	j_gene	CDR3aa
NA	TRBV28	TRBJ1-3	ASSYRGGGVVNTIY
TRBD1	TRBV6-6	TRBJ1-4	ASSGQAPNEKLF
TRBD2	TRBV28	TRBJ2-7	ASSPWRGGRYEQY
TRBD1	TRBV2	TRBJ1-6	ASSGQVYNSPLH
TRBD1	TRBV5-4	TRBJ2-5	ASSTTQGAGETQY
NA	TRBV28	TRBJ1-1	ASSSGQNTEAF
TRBD2	TRBV28	TRBJ2-1	ASIPGLAYNEQF
NA	TRBV4-2	TRBJ1-5	ASSQGPGGGNQPQH
TRBD1	TRBV6-5	TRBJ2-1	ASSRRDRGSREQF
TRBD1	TRBV18	TRBJ1-4	ASSDDRGRDEKLF
TRBD2	TRBV2	TRBJ2-1	ASTTSGGGNEQF
NA	TRBV27	TRBJ1-2	ASRASGSYGYT
TRBD2	TRBV7-6	TRBJ2-1	ASSEWTSSYNEQF
NA	TRBV28	TRBJ2-5	ASRRGQETQY
TRBD2	TRBV18	TRBJ2-7	ASSPLPSGNNEQY
NA	TRBV11-2	TRBJ2-7	ASSLDGQRDEQY
NA	TRBV12-1	TRBJ2-7	ASSCTGGSPGLALPDFYEQY
NA	TRBV20-1	TRBJ1-1	SARIAEAF
NA	TRBV5-6	TRBJ1-1	ASSATGGANTEAF
NA	TRBV19	TRBJ2-7	ASQTGTKNYEQY
TRBD1	TRBV6-5	TRBJ2-7	ASSSPGQGAHEQY